The clone carrying this TCR beta chain was seen a handful of times. Its specificity is unknown. This sample is drawn from a study of early T cells in non-severe SARS-CoV-2 infection. Study-level background: Unsorted whole blood bulk RNA was sequenced, with unpaired chains.

cDNA molecules, individually, were tagged with unique molecular identifiers. MiXCR was run by TCRdb on the 5' RACE reads, yielding one entry per CDR3 protein. This sample yields 30,000 to 35,000 distinct CDR3 sequences, of which about 5.7% are seen a single time; 4.5% to 5.5% belongs to the top ten. Study-level points and caveats: Anti-spike CD8 responses were favored in VDJdb matching, and private and CD4 specificities were missed.

The CDR3 extends over 15 amino acids. Trimming took 3 bases from V and 6 from J, leaving 15 bases between them. Germline CDR1 reads KGHSH; CDR2 reads LQKENI. The clonotype was recovered from an adult who was a healthcare worker with PCR-confirmed SARS-CoV-2 infection or an uninfected control (not recorded which). Sequences were obtained from whole blood. The chain couples TRBV18 to TRBJ2-1; D uncertain. The CDR3 protein is CASSPGSRQGNEQFF. The CDR3 bases are TGTGCCAGCTCACCCGGCTCCCGACAAGGCAATGAGCAGTTCTTC.